The entry that follows covers one T cell receptor (beta chain) sequence. Its antigen remains unidentified. The data stem from a study of shared clonotypes between healthy human individuals. Whole-study results and caveats: Incompleteness in sorted-subset sequencing, despite large depth, was shown by rarefaction.

This CDR3 has 15 residues. Trimming stripped 2 bases from V and 0 bases from J, with 11 bases between. Per germline, CDR1 MNHEY and CDR2 SMNVEV (reference sequence). Libraries were prepared by immunoSEQ multiplex PCR; TCRdb keeps only in-frame clonotypes and omits some of them. This sample carries about a million clones, around 76% of them seen once, and the ten largest clones take about 1.5%. The chain carries TRBV27 and TRBJ2-7, with D unclear. The origin of this receptor is a man in his late teens or twenties in good health. Sequencing input: memory CD4+ T cells sorted from blood. Subset: CD45RA-negative fraction. CDR3 sequence reads: CASSLTPGSSYEQYF. CDR3 in DNA: TGTGCCAGCAGTTTAACCCCCGGCAGCTCCTACGAGCAGTACTTC.